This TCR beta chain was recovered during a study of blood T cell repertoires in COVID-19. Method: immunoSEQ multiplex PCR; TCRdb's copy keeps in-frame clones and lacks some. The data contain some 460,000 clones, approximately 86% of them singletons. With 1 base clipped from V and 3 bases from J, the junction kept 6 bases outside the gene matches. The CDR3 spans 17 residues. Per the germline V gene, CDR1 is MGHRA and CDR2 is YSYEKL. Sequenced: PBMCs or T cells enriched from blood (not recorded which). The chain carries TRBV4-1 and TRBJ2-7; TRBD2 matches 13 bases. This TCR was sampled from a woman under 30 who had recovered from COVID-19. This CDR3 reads CASSQVTGTSGIYEQYF. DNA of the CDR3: TGCGCCAGCAGCCAAGTTACCGGGACTAGCGGGATCTACGAGCAGTACTTC.